Presented here are 32 T cell receptor beta chains from one specimen sequenced in a study of OX40 agonist ivuxolimab in advanced cancers. TCRdb's copy holds only in-frame clones and misses some; the assay was immunoSEQ multiplex PCR. The sample has about 96,000 clones, about 90% seen once. The material was CD4+ or CD8+ T cells sorted from blood, obtained in a trial of the OX40 agonist ivuxolimab. All receptors derive from an adult with an advanced solid tumor such as melanoma, head and neck, liver or kidney cancer.

The chain carries TRBV28 and TRBJ1-5; the match to TRBD1 covers 8 bases. Germline assignment: CDR1 MDHEN and CDR2 SYDVKM. The CDR3 is made up of 15 amino acids. V shed 2 bases, J shed 5 bases, and the junction held 5 bases outside the gene matches. CDR3 in DNA: TGTGCCAGCAGTTTACCGACAGGGGTGGATCAGCCCCAGCATTTT. Translating it yields CASSLPTGVDQPQHF.

This clone showed up just once. The chain joins TRBV7-2 to TRBJ2-7, with 13 bases matching TRBD2. The V and J ends lost 4 bases and 3 bases, in that order; junction bases with no gene match: 3. Germline V CDR1 and CDR2: SGHTA, FQGNSA. There are 15 residues in the CDR3. The CDR3 DNA reads TGTGCCAGCAGCTCTGGACTAGCGGGAGACTACGAGCAGTACTTC. It yields the protein CASSSGLAGDYEQYF.

The chain recombines TRBV30 with TRBJ2-7, with TRBD1 identical over 7 bases. Trimming at V came to 0 bases and at J to 5 bases, leaving 10 bases not matched to a gene. The CDR3 has 15 amino acids. Germline CDR1 reads GTSNPN; CDR2 reads SVGIG (reference sequence). This CDR3 reads CAWSVVSFGQDEQYF. CDR3 nucleotide sequence: TGTGCCTGGAGTGTCGTAAGTTTCGGACAGGACGAGCAGTACTTC.

This clone was detected only once. The chain combines TRBV28 with TRBJ2-1, with 7 bases fitting TRBD2. This CDR3 contains 16 residues. V lost 5 bases and J lost 2; bases outside the gene matches: 9. CDR1 is MDHEN, CDR2 SYDVKM, per germline. CDR3 region: CASSPLREGAYNEQFF. The CDR3 coding sequence is TGTGCCAGCAGTCCTTTGAGGGAGGGCGCCTACAATGAGCAGTTCTTC.

This clone was counted between two and nine times. The gene calls are TRBV5-4 and TRBJ2-3, with 7 positions matching TRBD2. Germline V lookup: CDR1 SGHNT, CDR2 YYREEE (reference sequence). The CDR3 totals 16 residues. The V and J ends lost 0 bases and 0 bases, in that order; junction bases with no gene match: 4. This chain's CDR3 is CASSLDPGGSTDTQYF. The CDR3 DNA reads TGTGCCAGCAGCTTGGATCCGGGAGGCAGCACAGATACGCAGTATTTT.

This chain uses TRBV28 with TRBJ1-2; no reliable D call. The germline V gene encodes CDR1 MDHEN and CDR2 SYDVKM. The V gene lost 2 bases and the J gene lost 3 bases, with 13 bases spanning the gap. This CDR3 is 15 amino acids long. CDR3 protein: CASSLNPPKDYGYTF. The DNA for the CDR3 is TGTGCCAGCAGTTTAAACCCCCCGAAGGACTATGGCTACACCTTC.

The chain links TRBV5-1 to TRBJ2-7, with 8 bases matching TRBD1. The CDR3 has 16 residues. Germline V gene sequence: CDR1 SGHRS, CDR2 YFSETQ. Trimming at V came to 4 bases and at J to 6 bases, leaving 15 bases not matched to a gene. The CDR3 loop reads CASSTQSGTGGSEQYF. CDR3 coding DNA: TGCGCCAGCAGCACCCAATCCGGGACAGGAGGTAGCGAGCAGTACTTC. Full variable domain (remainder filled in from reference TRBV5-1 and TRBJ2-7): KAGVTQTPRYLIKTRGQQVTLSCSPISGHRSVSWYQQTPGQGLQFLFEYFSETQRNKGNFPGRFSGRQFSNSRSEMNVSTLELGDSALYLCASSTQSGTGGSEQYFGPGTRLTVT.

The V gene is TRBV6-1, the J gene TRBJ2-7, with TRBD1 matching over 11 bases. This CDR3 comprises 15 residues. Germline lookup yields CDR1 MNHNS and CDR2 SASEGT. With 5 bases clipped from V and 3 bases from J, the junction kept 6 bases outside the gene matches. CDR3 DNA: TGTGCCAGCAGTTCCCGGACAGGGGGCGACTACGAGCAGTACTTC. Translating it yields CASSSRTGGDYEQYF.

The chain has TRBV2 and TRBJ1-2; a possible D gene is TRBD1 (6 bases). The CDR3 extends over 13 amino acids. Trimming took off 6 bases at V and 2 bases at J, with 10 bases between the two ends. The germline V gene encodes CDR1 SNHLY and CDR2 FYNNEI. The CDR3 protein is CASSLDRNYGYTF. CDR3 DNA sequence: TGTGCCAGCAGCCTAGACAGGAACTATGGCTACACCTTC.

To note about this clone: At one end the junction does not follow the germline gene, possibly because of a read error. V and J are TRBV5-4 and TRBJ2-5; D possibly corresponds to TRBD2 (6 bases). This CDR3 is 12 amino acids long. Per the germline V gene, CDR1 is SGHNT and CDR2 is YYREEE (reference sequence). The CDR3 sequence: CAGSLGGRTQYF. The CDR3 region has the DNA TGTGCCGGCAGCTTGGGGGGTCGGACCCAGTACTTC. Full variable domain (rest looked up from reference TRBV5-4 and TRBJ2-5): ETGVTQSPTHLIKTRGQQVTLRCSSQSGHNTVSWYQQALGQGPQFIFQYYREEENGRGNFPPRFSGLQFPNYSSELNVNALELDDSALYLCAGSLGGRTQYFGPGTRLLVL.

The V call is TRBV7-2, the J call TRBJ2-3; 10 bases are a match to TRBD2. V was clipped by 4 bases and J by 5 bases; unmatched bases: 6. CDR1 is SGHTA, CDR2 FQGNSA, per germline. CDR3 length equals 15 residues. This CDR3 is CASSSTGTSVDTQYF. In DNA, the CDR3 is TGTGCCAGCAGCTCAACCGGGACTAGCGTAGATACGCAGTATTTT.

The rearrangement joins TRBV7-2 to TRBJ1-2; no firm D call. The CDR3 contains 13 residues. The germline CDR1 and CDR2 sequences are SGHTA and FQGNSA. V lost 1 base and J 7 bases, leaving 10 bases between the germline ends. The CDR3 sequence: CASSLEVIVGYTF. The CDR3 DNA reads TGTGCCAGCAGCTTAGAAGTAATTGTTGGCTACACCTTC.

The chain recombines TRBV28 with TRBJ2-7, with D possibly being TRBD1 (6 bases). Trimming left V 6 bases short and J 9 bases short, with 15 bases between. The CDR3 totals 12 residues. Looked up from germline, CDR1 is MDHEN and CDR2 is SYDVKM. The CDR3 region is CASSLTGIWQYF. CDR3 bases: TGTGCCAGCAGCCTTACAGGGATATGGCAGTACTTC.

The chain employs TRBV7-2 and TRBJ1-5, with a weak D call TRBD1 (6 bases). The CDR3 has 14 amino acids. In germline, CDR1 is SGHTA, CDR2 FQGNSA. The V end lost 5 bases, the J end lost 3 bases, and 11 bases lay between the germline ends. CDR3 sequence reads: CASSGTPTNQPQHF. In nucleotides, the CDR3 is TGTGCCAGCAGCGGGACACCGACCAATCAGCCCCAGCATTTT.

The V and J genes are TRBV19 and TRBJ1-5; the D gene is possibly TRBD1 (6 bases). In germline, CDR1 is LNHDA, CDR2 SQIVND (reference sequence). V lost 6 bases and J 0 bases, leaving 12 bases between the germline ends. There are 15 residues in the CDR3. For the CDR3, the DNA is TGTGCCAGTAGAGAGACAGGTCTTAGCAATCAGCCCCAGCATTTT. This codes for CASRETGLSNQPQHF.

The chain employs TRBV11-3 and TRBJ2-7; 7 bases map to TRBD2. There are 14 residues in the CDR3. Trimming removed 4 bases from V and 5 bases from J; junction bases left unmatched: 8. The germline V gene encodes CDR1 SGHNT and CDR2 YENEEA. The CDR3 bases are TGTGCCAGCAGCTCCAGGACTAGTCGCCACGAGCAGTACTTC. It encodes CASSSRTSRHEQYF.

CDR3: CASSFWGIDATNEKLFF. In DNA, the CDR3 is TGTGCCAGCAGCTTTTGGGGGATAGATGCAACTAATGAAAAACTGTTTTTT. The rearrangement uses TRBV11-3 and TRBJ1-4; a weak D match, TRBD1 (5 bases). The CDR3 has 17 amino acids. CDR1 and CDR2 (germline): SGHNT, YENEEA. The V gene lost 3 bases and the J gene lost 0 bases, with 14 bases spanning the gap.

V usage is TRBV5-1 and J usage is TRBJ2-1; 7 bases fit TRBD2. This CDR3 has 15 amino acids. Losses at the gene ends were 0 bases for V and 5 bases for J; bases not matched to a gene: 5. Germline CDR1 reads SGHRS; CDR2 reads YFSETQ. The CDR3, as DNA: TGCGCCAGCAGCTTGGTGAGCGGGACTAACAATGAGCAGTTCTTC. This codes for CASSLVSGTNNEQFF. Full variable domain (rest looked up from reference TRBV5-1 and TRBJ2-1): KAGVTQTPRYLIKTRGQQVTLSCSPISGHRSVSWYQQTPGQGLQFLFEYFSETQRNKGNFPGRFSGRQFSNSRSEMNVSTLELGDSALYLCASSLVSGTNNEQFFGPGTRLTVL.

The rearrangement uses TRBV9 and TRBJ2-2; 8 nucleotides line up with TRBD2. Germline V gene sequence: CDR1 SGDLS, CDR2 YYNGEE. CDR3 length equals 17 residues. V was pared by 0 bases and J by 3 bases, with 7 bases of the junction left unmatched. As DNA, the CDR3 is TGTGCCAGCAGCGTAGGTTTAGCGGGGCAGGACACCGGGGAGCTGTTTTTT. Protein: CASSVGLAGQDTGELFF.

V gene TRBV7-2 combines with J gene TRBJ2-2; 12 bases agree with TRBD2. Per the germline V gene, CDR1 is SGHTA and CDR2 is FQGNSA. Germline trimming cut 5 bases from V and 2 bases from J; bases unmatched to any gene: 9. CDR3 size: 18 residues. CDR3 residues: CASSLRGTSGSNTGELFF. The CDR3 coding sequence is TGTGCCAGCAGCCTACGTGGGACTAGCGGGTCAAACACCGGGGAGCTGTTTTTT.

The rearrangement uses TRBV28 and TRBJ1-3; D unresolved. Trimming pared 5 bases from V and 0 bases from J, leaving 11 bases between. Germline V gene sequence: CDR1 MDHEN, CDR2 SYDVKM. The CDR3 is 15 amino acids. Here the CDR3 DNA reads TGTGCCAGCAGTGACGCAGGACTCTCTGGAAACACCATATATTTT. It codes for CASSDAGLSGNTIYF.

This clone is a singleton in its sample. The CDR3 is CASSRQVYYGYTF. The CDR3 nucleotides read TGTGCCAGCAGCCGACAGGTATACTATGGCTACACCTTC. The chain uses TRBV5-8 and TRBJ1-2, with D possibly matching TRBD1 (6 bases). The CDR3 is made up of 13 amino acids. From germline, CDR1 is SGHTS and CDR2 YDEGEE. The ends were cut back, 4 bases at V and 3 bases at J, with 10 bases in the middle. Full variable domain (rest looked up from reference TRBV5-8 and TRBJ1-2): EAGVTQSPTHLIKTRGQQATLRCSPISGHTSVYWYQQALGLGLQFLLWYDEGEERNRGNFPPRFSGRQFPNYSSELNVNALELEDSALYLCASSRQVYYGYTFGSGTRLTVV.

The V and J genes are TRBV5-5 and TRBJ2-7, with TRBD2 matching over 13 bases. CDR3 length equals 18 residues. Per germline, CDR1 SGHKS and CDR2 YYEKEE (reference sequence). The V and J ends lost 4 bases and 4 bases, in that order; junction bases with no gene match: 14. CDR3 nucleotides: TGTGCCAGCAGCCCCTCGGTAAGGACTAGCGGGAGCGCTTACGAGCAGTACTTC. This sequence encodes CASSPSVRTSGSAYEQYF.

The chain is built from TRBV7-2 and TRBJ2-1, with 9 bases matching TRBD2. Losses at the gene ends were 3 bases for V and 7 bases for J; bases not matched to a gene: 7. The CDR3 is 15 residues long. From germline, CDR1 is SGHTA and CDR2 FQGNSA. The chain's CDR3 is CASSLGLAFLNEQFF. The CDR3 bases are TGTGCCAGCAGCTTGGGACTAGCTTTTTTAAATGAGCAGTTCTTC.

V is TRBV4-3 and J is TRBJ1-2; 7 nucleotides align to TRBD1. The germline CDR1 and CDR2 sequences are LGHNA and YSLEER. This CDR3 is built from 14 residues. The junction had 3 bases not matched to a gene; V was cut back by 1 base and J by 4 bases. DNA for the CDR3: TGCGCCAGCAGCCAAGGGACAGGCCTCTATGGCTACACCTTC. Protein sequence: CASSQGTGLYGYTF.

This clone was detected only a few times. This chain joins TRBV7-8 and TRBJ1-1; D uncertain. The CDR3 length is 13 residues. CDR1 and CDR2 (germline): SGHVS, FQNEAQ. The germline V and J ends were trimmed by 5 bases and 2 bases, with 9 bases remaining between them. The DNA for the CDR3 is TGTGCCAGCAGCCTCGAGGGTAACACTGAAGCTTTCTTT. Encoded protein: CASSLEGNTEAFF.

The rearrangement links TRBV5-5 to TRBJ1-1; D is uncertain. The CDR3 runs 15 residues. Germline loops: CDR1 SGHKS, CDR2 YYEKEE (reference sequence). The V end lost 1 base, the J end lost 0 bases, and 10 bases lay between the germline ends. As DNA, the CDR3 is TGTGCCAGCAGCTTGATCAGAATGATGAACACTGAAGCTTTCTTT. It yields the protein CASSLIRMMNTEAFF.

This chain joins TRBV6-1 and TRBJ2-7; 9 bases align to TRBD2. Losses at the gene ends were 6 bases for V and 0 bases for J; bases not matched to a gene: 6. Germline V gene lookup returns CDR1 MNHNS and CDR2 SASEGT. The CDR3 has 15 residues. The CDR3 coding sequence is TGTGCCAGCAGCGGCGGGGGGGGAGTCTCCTACGAGCAGTACTTC. It translates to CASSGGGGVSYEQYF.

The V call is TRBV29-1, the J call TRBJ1-2; D is unresolved. The CDR3 extends over 8 amino acids. CDR1 and CDR2 from the germline V gene are SQVTM and ANQGSEA. Trimming removed 7 bases at V and 8 bases at J, with 5 bases between. This CDR3 reads CSDGGYTF. In DNA form, the CDR3 reads TGCAGCGACGGGGGCTACACCTTC.

The V gene is TRBV7-9, the J gene TRBJ2-5; 10 bases are a match to TRBD1. The germline CDR1 and CDR2 sequences are SEHNR and FQNEAQ (reference sequence). After removal of 3 bases from V and 2 bases from J, the junction contained 3 bases not matched to a gene. The CDR3 is 15 amino acids. The CDR3 coding sequence is TGTGCCAGCAGCTTGGCGGACAGGGGGCAAGAGACCCAGTACTTC. It codes for CASSLADRGQETQYF.

This rearrangement joins TRBV2 to TRBJ2-5; 11 bases match TRBD2. CDR3 length equals 16 residues. The V gene end was trimmed by 5 bases and the J gene end by 2 bases; junction bases not matched to a gene: 7. Germline CDR1 SNHLY, CDR2 FYNNEI. CDR3 coding DNA: TGTGCCAGCAGTCGAAGCGGGACTAGCGGACAAGAGACCCAGTACTTC. It encodes CASSRSGTSGQETQYF. The full variable domain, with the rest looked up from reference TRBV2 and TRBJ2-5, is EPEVTQTPSHQVTQMGQEVILRCVPISNHLYFYWYRQILGQKVEFLVSFYNNEISEKSEIFDDQFSVERPDGSNFTLKIRSTKLEDSAMYFCASSRSGTSGQETQYFGPGTRLLVL.

The V call is TRBV19, the J call TRBJ2-3, with 10 bases matching TRBD1. This CDR3 is built from 16 residues. After removal of 5 bases from V and 2 bases from J, the junction contained 7 bases not matched to a gene. Germline V gives CDR1 LNHDA, CDR2 SQIVND (reference sequence). The CDR3 DNA is TGTGCCAGTAGTGCCGGGACAGGGGAATACACAGATACGCAGTATTTT. Protein sequence: CASSAGTGEYTDTQYF.